One sample yielded the 24 T cell receptor delta chains listed below, sequenced in a study of gamma-delta chains in newborns, infants, children (dated 2019 in TCRdb). The instrument given in TCRdb is Illumina MiSeq. TCRdb reanalyzed the public reads with the CATT caller, and identical DNA sequences were merged afterwards. For this sample there are about 2,000 delta-chain clones; 1.5% appear just once. Together, the top ten hold approximately 35% of the sample. Sequencing input: blood. These receptors were taken from a child who was a newborn, infant or young child, either healthy, febrile or measles-vaccinated (not recorded which).

This clone has a handful of counts. The chain links TRDV2 to TRDJ2, with 8 bases aligning to TRDD3. Trimming took 0 bases from V and 6 from J; bases not matched to a gene: 2. The CDR3 consists of 14 residues. Germline-derived CDR1 and CDR2 are GEAIGNYY and EKD. CDR3 coding DNA: TGTGCCTGTGACACCTGGGGGATGTCAGCACAACTCTTCTTT. Translated, it gives CACDTWGMSAQLFF.

About this clone itself: This may be a read error: a much more frequent sequence differs by one nucleotide. This CDR3 is also generated by other DNA sequences in the sample. CDR3 DNA sequence: TGTGCTCTTGGGGACCCCGGATCCCTTCCTACCTCTTCACTGGGGGATCTAAGGTACACCGATAAGCTCATCTTT. Translating it yields CALGDPGSLPTSSLGDLRYTDKLIF. The chain is built from TRDV1 and TRDJ1, with TRDD3 as a possible D gene (10 bases). Germline V gene sequence: CDR1 TSWWSYY, CDR2 QGS. The CDR3 spans 25 residues.

As concerns this clone: A clone one base away is much larger, so this may be a read error. The chain has TRDV1 and TRDJ1; 10 bases are shared with TRDD3. The CDR3 length is 23 residues. Germline CDR1 is TSWWSYY and CDR2 is QGS. CDR3 DNA sequence: TGTGCTCTTGGGGAGCCTCCCTACGGTCCCATCTACTGGGGGATGTCTGGCACCGGTAAACTCATCTTT. Protein product: CALGEPPYGPIYWGMSGTGKLIF.

As regards this clone: This may come from a read error, since a much larger clone is one base off. The sample holds other DNA sequences that translate to the same CDR3. The rearrangement uses TRDV1 and TRDJ1, with a possible D match to TRDD3 (6 bases). Trimming removed 2 bases from V and 2 bases from J, with 42 bases in between. Germline V CDR1 and CDR2: TSWWSYY, QGS. The CDR3 length is 25 residues. CDR3 residues: CALGEYRYSTPPSYWAGASTDKLIF. Here the CDR3 DNA reads TGTGCTCTTGGGGAATATAGGTACAGTACCCCGCCTTCATACTGGGCGGGGGCCTCTACCGATAAACTCATCTTT.

A few counts support this clone. This DNA's translation differs at residue 8 from TCRdb's protein, which comes from a much larger clone; a read error is likely, and the protein shown is translated from the DNA. The chain carries TRDV2 and TRDJ1, with D possibly matching TRDD3 (6 bases). The CDR3 runs 17 residues. The germline V gene encodes CDR1 GEAIGNYY and CDR2 EKD. Trimming removed 3 bases from V and 4 bases from J, with 23 bases in between. CDR3 sequence reads: CACDEAREYWEVDKLIF. Written as DNA, the CDR3 is TGTGCCTGTGACGAAGCGAGGGAGTACTGGGAGGTCGATAAACTCATCTTT.

This clone has more than one count but fewer than ten. TCRdb's listed protein matches a much larger clone and diverges from this DNA's translation at residue 14, likely through a read error; the protein shown comes from the DNA. The genes are TRDV1 and TRDJ1, with TRDD3 matching 9 bases. Trimming cost V 2 bases and J 0 bases; bases outside gene matches: 22. The CDR3 has 22 amino acids. Germline assignment: CDR1 TSWWSYY and CDR2 QGS. This CDR3 reads CALGEVQSYPVGDKGYTDKLIF. Here the CDR3 DNA reads TGTGCTCTTGGGGAAGTCCAATCCTACCCAGTGGGGGATAAAGGGTACACCGATAAACTCATCTTT.

As regards this clone: A single base is all that separates this from a far larger clone, so a read error is likely. Other DNA sequences in the same sample also yield this CDR3. V is TRDV1 and J is TRDJ1; the D call may be TRDD2 or TRDD3 (6 bases each). There are 20 residues in the CDR3. Germline CDR1 and CDR2: TSWWSYY and QGS. CDR3 DNA: TGTGCTCTTGGGGAACCAGACGTCCTACTTCGGCTGGGGCCGTCCGATAAACTTATCTTT. Its protein product is CALGEPDVLLRLGPSDKLIF.

This clone was detected only a few times. A far larger clone is one nucleotide away, so this likely arose from a read error. Within the sample, other DNA sequences also encode this same CDR3. V is TRDV2 and J is TRDJ1; TRDD3 matches at 12 bases. This CDR3 region has 18 residues. Germline V CDR1 and CDR2: GEAIGNYY, EKD. This CDR3 reads CAWGLTGGYRKYTDKLIF. The CDR3 DNA reads as TGTGCCTGGGGCCTCACTGGGGGATACCGAAAGTACACCGATAAACTCATCTTC.

This clone has only a few counts. J is TRDJ1 and V is TRDV2; 9 positions match TRDD3. J lost 0 bases, V lost 5 bases, and 15 bases had no gene match. The length of the CDR3 is 18 residues. Germline CDR1 GEAIGNYY, CDR2 EKD. DNA of the CDR3: TGTGCCTGTGGCGGACCCTTGACTGGGGGACCCTACACCGATAAACTCATCTTT. Its protein product is CACGGPLTGGPYTDKLIF.

Details on this clone: A read error may produce the germline difference seen at one junction end. The gene calls are TRDV1 and TRDJ2; the D is unclear. The CDR3 has 14 amino acids. Germline CDR1 reads TSWWSYY; CDR2 reads QGS. CDR3 DNA sequence: TGTGCTCTTGGGGAACTTGGTTTGTTGGCACCACTCTTCTTT. Translation gives CALGELGLLAPLFF.

Within the sample, this clone is large. Other DNA sequences from this sample encode an identical CDR3 as well. The chain links TRDV1 to TRDJ1, with 7 bases aligning to TRDD3. V gave up 2 bases and J gave up 0 bases; unmatched junction bases: 15. The CDR3 is 19 residues long. Germline lookup yields CDR1 TSWWSYY and CDR2 QGS. CDR3: CALGEAGYVWGPYTDKLIF. CDR3 DNA: TGTGCTCTTGGGGAAGCCGGGTACGTCTGGGGGCCGTACACCGATAAACTCATCTTT.

This clone was observed a few times. The translation of this DNA and the TCRdb protein of a much larger clone differ at residue 7, probably owing to a read error; the protein shown here is translated from the DNA. The chain uses TRDV2 and TRDJ1; 8 nucleotides align to TRDD3. Germline V lookup: CDR1 GEAIGNYY, CDR2 EKD. The trim removed 3 bases at V and 0 bases at J, leaving 8 bases unmatched. The CDR3 contains 16 residues. The CDR3 spells CACDQSAGGHTDKLIF. DNA of the CDR3: TGTGCCTGTGACCAGAGTGCTGGGGGACACACCGATAAACTCATCTTT.

In regard to this clone: Given a much more abundant clone one base away, this may be a read error. Other DNA variants within this sample encode the same CDR3. The rearrangement links TRDV1 to TRDJ1; 7 bases match TRDD3. The CDR3 totals 15 residues. V gave up 3 bases and J gave up 4 bases; unmatched junction bases: 8. Germline V gene sequence: CDR1 TSWWSYY, CDR2 QGS. The CDR3 here is CALGDYPGGHDKLIF. The DNA of the CDR3 is TGTGCTCTTGGGGACTATCCTGGGGGGCACGATAAACTCATCTTT.

In its sample, this clone ranks as large. The gene calls are TRDV1 and TRDJ1; 8 bases map to TRDD3. The trim removed 2 bases at V and 3 bases at J, leaving 11 bases unmatched. Germline CDR1 and CDR2: TSWWSYY and QGS. CDR3 length: 17 amino acids. The CDR3 DNA reads as TGTGCTCTTGGGGAAATCTTCGTTTGGGGGATTTCCGATAAACTCATCTTT. Its protein is CALGEIFVWGISDKLIF.

This clone has a handful of counts. TCRdb's protein, taken from a much larger clone, differs from this DNA's translation at residue 13, likely owing to a read error; the protein displayed comes from the DNA. The chain is built from TRDV1 and TRDJ1; 7 bases align to TRDD3. The V gene end was trimmed by 4 bases and the J gene end by 2 bases; junction bases not matched to a gene: 19. Germline CDR1 and CDR2: TSWWSYY and QGS. The CDR3 sequence is 19 residues long. In DNA form, the CDR3 reads TGTGCTCTTGGGGGCATCACCCACTTCACCTGGGGGTTAACCGATAAACTCATCTTT. Amino acids: CALGGITHFTWGLTDKLIF.

About this clone itself: A much larger clone sits a single nucleotide away, making a read error possible. The chain couples TRDV1 to TRDJ1, with D perhaps matching TRDD3 (6 bases). The V gene's germline CDR1 is TSWWSYY and CDR2 QGS. The CDR3 length is 23 residues. The CDR3 DNA is TGTGCTCTTGTGGAACGGGATCCGCTGGGGATTCGACGAGCTTTTTTGTACACCGATAAACTCATCTTT. Amino acid sequence: CALVERDPLGIRRAFLYTDKLIF.

By sample share, this clone is medium-sized (0.01 to 0.1%). A far larger clone is just one base off, so this is likely a read error. Other DNA sequences in this sample translate to the same CDR3. V gene TRDV1 combines with J gene TRDJ1; 10 bases align to TRDD3. The CDR3 spans 22 residues. In germline, CDR1 is TSWWSYY, CDR2 QGS. Trimming cost V 2 bases and J 0 bases; bases outside gene matches: 21. CDR3 amino acids: CALGEVQSYPVGDTGYTDKLIF. For the CDR3, the DNA is TGTGCTCTTGGGGAAGTCCAATCCTATCCAGTGGGGGATACAGGGTACACCGATAAACTCATCTTT.

In this sample, this clone turned up a few times. A far more abundant clone sits one base away, making this likely a read error. The same CDR3 arises from other DNA sequences in this sample as well. The chain is built from TRDV1 and TRDJ1; 8 positions match TRDD3. The CDR3 runs to 19 residues. CDR1 and CDR2 (germline): TSWWSYY, QGS. The CDR3 loop is CALGDRISSPWGSTDKLIF. The CDR3 DNA reads TGTGCTCTTGGGGACAGAATTTCTTCCCCCTGGGGGAGTACCGACAAACTCATCTTT.

This clone came up a few times. The protein in TCRdb stems from a much larger clone and differs at residue 11 from this DNA's translation, likely a read error; here the protein is translated from the DNA. The chain recombines TRDV1 with TRDJ1; D gene unclear. Trimming took off 0 bases at V and 3 bases at J, with 14 bases between the two ends. The CDR3 extends over 16 amino acids. Germline V gene data show CDR1 as TSWWSYY and CDR2 as QGS. The CDR3 loop reads CALGELLTHHADKLIF. The CDR3 region has the DNA TGTGCTCTTGGGGAACTATTAACCCATCACGCCGATAAACTCATCTTT.

This clone occurred a few times. With a far larger clone one base away, a read error is the likely cause. This sample also contains other DNA sequences that code for the same CDR3. This chain joins TRDV2 and TRDJ1, with 9 bases aligning to TRDD3. Germline CDR1 is GEAIGNYY and CDR2 is EKD. V shed 7 bases and J 0 bases; nucleotides not matched to a gene: 11. CDR3 length equals 16 residues. The DNA of the CDR3 is TGTGCCTGCGACCAGAGTACTGGGGGACACACCGATAAACTCATCTTT. Protein product: CACDQSTGGHTDKLIF.

The chain has TRDV1 and TRDJ1; D perhaps matches TRDD3 (5 bases). V was cut by 0 bases and J by 5 bases, with 31 bases left in between. CDR1 is TSWWSYY and CDR2 is QGS in the germline V gene. This CDR3 has 21 residues. The chain's CDR3 is CALGELVLRMGLHYYLDKLIF. The CDR3 nucleotides are TGTGCTCTTGGGGAACTAGTTCTGAGGATGGGATTACACTACTACCTGGATAAACTCATCTTT.

Of note for this clone: The TCRdb record carries a much larger clone's protein, which differs from this DNA's translation at residue 10; a read error is the likely cause, and the protein listed here is the DNA translation. This chain joins TRDV1 and TRDJ1; no clear D gene. The J gene, left out of TCRdb, was set here by checking the DNA against germline. The CDR3 consists of 19 residues. With 2 bases removed from V and 0 bases from J, the gap between germline ends came to 22 bases. Germline V gives CDR1 TSWWSYY, CDR2 QGS. CDR3 bases: TGTGCTCTTGGGGAAGGTTTTCCCGACAAACTGCATTACACCGATAAACTCATCTTT. It encodes CALGEGFPDKLHYTDKLIF.

Comments on this clone: With a much larger clone just one base away, this may be a read error. The V segment is TRDV3, and no J call was made; no DNA check was done on the table's D call, TRDD3. CDR3 size: 18 residues. Germline lookup yields CDR1 TVYSNPD and CDR2 GDNSRS (reference sequence). The CDR3 region has the DNA TGTGCCTTTTCAGTTCCAGTACTGGGGGATATTGGCTCGACTTATCTCATCTTT. Protein product: CAFSVPVLGDIGSTYLIF.

About this clone: TCRdb pairs this DNA with a much larger clone's protein that differs at residue 15, likely a read error; the protein shown was translated from the DNA. The V gene is TRDV1, the J gene TRDJ1, with 9 bases fitting TRDD3. There are 18 residues in the CDR3. The germline V gene encodes CDR1 TSWWSYY and CDR2 QGS. The CDR3 here is CALGEPSCTGGDTDNLIF. CDR3 coding DNA: TGTGCTCTTGGGGAACCGTCCTGTACTGGGGGAGACACCGATAACCTCATCTTT.